Shown below are 32 T cell receptor beta chains from a single sample sequenced in a study of identical twins. In TCRdb, the 5' RACE reads were re-called with MiXCR into one record per CDR3 protein. The sample lists more than 250,000 distinct CDR3 sequences, under 9.5% seen once, with approximately 2.1% in the top ten. These same data were also listed under a study on yellow fever vaccine responses in identical twins.

The sample taken for sequencing was memory (CD45RO+) T cells sorted from blood. Every receptor here comes from a woman younger than 35 in good health.

V and J are TRBV5-8 and TRBJ1-2; D is unresolved. The germline V gene has CDR1 SGHTS and CDR2 YDEGEE. This CDR3 has 14 amino acids. V was pared by 4 bases and J by 8 bases, with 18 bases between. The DNA for the CDR3 is TGTGCCAGCAGCCGGCCCCAGGTCTCGGGGGGCTACACCTTC. Translating it yields CASSRPQVSGGYTF. Supplemented by reference TRBV5-8 and TRBJ1-2, the full variable domain reads EAGVTQSPTHLIKTRGQQATLRCSPISGHTSVYWYQQALGLGLQFLLWYDEGEERNRGNFPPRFSGRQFPNYSSELNVNALELEDSALYLCASSRPQVSGGYTFGSGTRLTVV.

The chain links TRBV20-1 to TRBJ1-1, with D possibly matching TRBD1 (5 bases). Germline CDR1 reads DFQATT; CDR2 reads SNEGSKA (reference sequence). Trimming took 1 base from V and 3 from J, leaving 18 bases between them. The CDR3 totals 16 residues. The CDR3 region has the DNA TGCAGTGCTAGAGGCGTCGACAGTTTTACGGACACTGAAGCTTTCTTT. Translated, it gives CSARGVDSFTDTEAFF.

There are many counts of this clonotype. The genes are TRBV13 and TRBJ2-7; 12 bases match TRBD2. This CDR3 contains 15 residues. V shed 5 bases and J 5 bases; nucleotides not matched to a gene: 7. Germline V gene lookup returns CDR1 PRHDT and CDR2 FYEKMQ (reference sequence). The CDR3, as DNA: TGTGCCAGCAGCGACCCTAGCGGGGGGGTGGACGAGCAGTACTTC. Its protein is CASSDPSGGVDEQYF.

This clonotype appeared once. The conserved final phenylalanine or tryptophan is absent from the CDR3, which likely points to a read error. This chain joins TRBV5-4 and TRBJ2-1; tentatively, D is TRBD2 (6 bases). V was trimmed by 4 bases and J by 3 bases, leaving 20 bases between them. The CDR3 has 17 residues. The V gene's germline CDR1 is SGHNT and CDR2 YYREEE (reference sequence). The CDR3, as DNA: TGTGCCAGCAGCCCACCTCGGGACTTCTCCCACTACAATGAGCAGTTCTAC. This sequence encodes CASSPPRDFSHYNEQFY.

This chain joins TRBV7-9 and TRBJ2-2, with a possible D match to TRBD1 (6 bases). CDR3 size: 16 residues. Deletions cut 2 bases from V and 6 bases from J, with 16 bases between. Germline loops: CDR1 SEHNR, CDR2 FQNEAQ (reference sequence). CDR3 in DNA: TGTGCCAGCAGCTTATCACTATACAGGGAACCCGGGGAGCTGTTTTTT. This gives the protein CASSLSLYREPGELFF.

This clonotype was seen a few times. This chain joins TRBV5-6 and TRBJ1-6, with D unresolved. Germline-derived CDR1 and CDR2 are SGHDT and YYEEEE. The CDR3 consists of 16 residues. Trimming stripped 4 bases from V and 6 bases from J, with 17 bases between. This chain's CDR3 is CASSRIPWGGNSPLHF. The CDR3 DNA follows: TGTGCCAGCAGCCGAATACCTTGGGGAGGTAATTCACCCCTCCACTTT.

There are many counts of this clonotype. The chain uses TRBV5-1 and TRBJ1-1, with 9 bases identical to TRBD1. This CDR3 is built from 15 residues. The germline V gene has CDR1 SGHRS and CDR2 YFSETQ. After removal of 4 bases from V and 5 bases from J, the junction contained 9 bases not matched to a gene. The CDR3 DNA follows: TGCGCCAGCAGCGTTGAACAGGGGGCGCGGACTGAAGCTTTCTTT. Its translation: CASSVEQGARTEAFF.

J is TRBJ2-2 and V is TRBV9, with 8 bases that match TRBD2. The germline gives CDR1 SGDLS, CDR2 YYNGEE. The CDR3 contains 16 residues. The junction had 5 bases not matched to a gene; V was cut back by 0 bases and J by 4 bases. CDR3 nucleotide sequence: TGTGCCAGCAGCGTAGTTAGCGGGGCCGTCACCGGGGAGCTGTTTTTT. It yields the protein CASSVVSGAVTGELFF.

This clonotype has a count of ten or more. The CDR3 spells CASRHRDGKSTDTQYF. The CDR3 DNA sequence: TGTGCCAGCAGGCACCGGGACGGAAAGAGCACAGATACGCAGTATTTT. This chain joins TRBV6-2 or TRBV6-3 and TRBJ2-3, with D tentatively TRBD1 or TRBD2 (5 bases each). This CDR3 contains 16 residues. Per the germline V gene, CDR1 is MNHEY and CDR2 is SVGEGT. V lost 6 bases and J lost 0, with 16 bases in between.

The chain employs TRBV10-2 and TRBJ1-5; D is undetermined. The CDR3 spans 13 residues. V lost 3 bases and J lost 4, with 7 bases in between. The germline V gene encodes CDR1 WSHSY and CDR2 SAAADI. CDR3 region: CASSDWVNQPQHF. The CDR3 DNA reads TGCGCCAGCAGTGATTGGGTGAATCAGCCCCAGCATTTT.

This clonotype occurred many times. The chain recombines TRBV10-3 with TRBJ1-5, with 10 bases that match TRBD1. CDR1 ENHRY and CDR2 SYGVKD come from the germline V gene. The CDR3 extends over 13 amino acids. V shed 8 bases and J 6 bases; nucleotides not matched to a gene: 4. The DNA of the CDR3 is TGTGCCATCGGCGGACAGGGGGTTCAGCCCCAGCATTTT. Protein sequence: CAIGGQGVQPQHF.

This chain connects TRBV9 to TRBJ2-1, with 8 bases lining up with TRBD2. Germline V gives CDR1 SGDLS, CDR2 YYNGEE. The CDR3 contains 14 residues. The J segment lost 9 bases and the V segment lost 3 bases, leaving 8 bases of the junction unmatched. The CDR3 DNA is TGTGCCAGCAGCGCGCCTAGCGGGCGGGGTGAGCAGTTCTTC. Translated: CASSAPSGRGEQFF. The full variable domain, with the rest looked up from reference TRBV9 and TRBJ2-1, is DSGVTQTPKHLITATGQRVTLRCSPRSGDLSVYWYQQSLDQGLQFLIQYYNGEERAKGNILERFSAQQFPDLHSELNLSSLELGDSALYFCASSAPSGRGEQFFGPGTRLTVL.

This clonotype has only a few counts. V usage is TRBV28 and J usage is TRBJ1-5; no clear D gene. The germline V gene encodes CDR1 MDHEN and CDR2 SYDVKM. CDR3 length: 13 residues. The CDR3 sequence is CATGRNSNQPQHF. DNA for the CDR3: TGTGCTACGGGCAGGAATAGCAATCAGCCCCAGCATTTT.

This clonotype was counted many times. The rearrangement joins TRBV7-8 to TRBJ1-5; 8 bases are a match to TRBD1. The CDR3 has 17 residues. The trim removed 1 base at V and 5 bases at J, leaving 10 bases unmatched. The germline CDR1 and CDR2 sequences are SGHVS and FQNEAQ. The CDR3 region has the DNA TGTGCCAGCAGCTTAGTTCAGGGGGCACGAAACGATCAGCCCCAGCATTTT. Translation gives CASSLVQGARNDQPQHF.

This clonotype was seen repeatedly, ten times or more. The chain uses TRBV6-5 and TRBJ2-6; D remains unclear. The CDR3 is 12 amino acids. V was clipped by 5 bases and J by 4 bases, with 3 bases between them. Germline V gene data show CDR1 as MNHEY and CDR2 as SVGAGI. The CDR3 DNA reads TGTGCCAGCAGTCCGGGGGCCAACGTCCTGACTTTC. It yields the protein CASSPGANVLTF.

This clonotype was seen more than once but under ten times. J is TRBJ1-1 and V is TRBV3-1; D might be TRBD1 (6 bases). Germline loops: CDR1 LGHDT, CDR2 YNNKEL (reference sequence). CDR3 size: 16 residues. V was shortened by 1 base and J by 1 base, with 13 bases between the two germline ends. The CDR3 loop reads CASSQVIGQPNTEAFF. In DNA, the CDR3 is TGTGCCAGCAGCCAAGTTATCGGACAGCCGAACACTGAAGCTTTCTTT.

V usage is TRBV6-5 and J usage is TRBJ1-6; D may be TRBD1 (5 bases). Germline V gene sequence: CDR1 MNHEY, CDR2 SVGAGI. V shed 2 bases and J shed 10 bases, with 15 bases lying between them. This CDR3 is built from 15 residues. This CDR3 reads CASSYAREGRSPLHF. The CDR3 DNA follows: TGTGCCAGCAGTTACGCCAGGGAGGGGAGGTCACCCCTCCACTTT.

The chain joins TRBV9 to TRBJ2-1, with 15 bases lining up with TRBD2. V lost 3 bases, J lost 12 bases, and 7 bases stayed unmatched. The CDR3 is made up of 15 amino acids. The germline V gene encodes CDR1 SGDLS and CDR2 YYNGEE. The CDR3 nucleotides read TGTGCCAGCAGCGGGGGACTAGCGGGAGGCCCGAGGCAGTTCTTC. Its translation: CASSGGLAGGPRQFF.

This sequence joins TRBV7-8 and TRBJ2-5; the match to TRBD2 covers 8 bases. With V trimmed by 3 bases and J by 4 bases, 4 bases remained unmatched. The germline V gene has CDR1 SGHVS and CDR2 FQNEAQ. The CDR3 consists of 14 residues. CDR3 bases: TGTGCCAGCAGCTTCGAAGCGGGAGCAGAGACCCAGTACTTC. Its protein product is CASSFEAGAETQYF.

This clonotype showed up just a few times. The CDR3 DNA reads as TGTGCCAGCAGTTTATTTCCGGGAGGGCTTTGGAATGAGCAGTTCTTC. The encoded protein is CASSLFPGGLWNEQFF. The chain links TRBV12-3 or TRBV12-4 to TRBJ2-1, with 8 bases that match TRBD2. The CDR3 runs to 16 residues. V lost 2 bases and J lost 7; bases outside the gene matches: 10.

This clonotype occurred a few times. This rearrangement joins TRBV20-1 to TRBJ2-7; TRBD1 is a possible D gene (5 bases). The CDR3 covers 14 residues. The germline V gene has CDR1 DFQATT and CDR2 SNEGSKA (reference sequence). Between the trimmed V and J ends, which lost 6 bases and 1 base, there was a span of 16 bases. CDR3 loop: CSARRDSASYEQYF. The CDR3 DNA is TGCAGTGCAAGGAGAGACAGCGCTTCCTACGAGCAGTACTTC.

In this sample, this clonotype turned up many times. The chain couples TRBV12-3 or TRBV12-4 to TRBJ2-1, with D maybe TRBD2 (6 bases). V gave up 6 bases and J gave up 4 bases, with 10 bases separating them. The CDR3 contains 13 residues. This CDR3 reads CASRASAYNEQFF. In DNA form, the CDR3 reads TGTGCCAGCAGGGCTAGCGCTTACAATGAGCAGTTCTTC.

The rearrangement uses TRBV19 and TRBJ2-3; TRBD2 aligns across 10 bases. With V trimmed by 4 bases and J by 5 bases, 6 bases remained unmatched. This CDR3 has 15 residues. The germline V gene encodes CDR1 LNHDA and CDR2 SQIVND (reference sequence). The CDR3 is CASSTPLAGVDTQYF. DNA of the CDR3: TGTGCCAGTAGTACCCCCCTAGCGGGAGTAGATACGCAGTATTTT. Combining the CDR3 with reference TRBV19 and TRBJ2-3 gives the whole variable domain DGGITQSPKYLFRKEGQNVTLSCEQNLNHDAMYWYRQDPGQGLRLIYYSQIVNDFQKGDIAEGYSVSREKKESFPLTVTSAQKNPTAFYLCASSTPLAGVDTQYFGPGTRLTVL.

In its sample, this clonotype was seen a few times. This chain's CDR3 is CASSIGSGTNEKLFF. CDR3 coding DNA: TGCGCCAGCAGTATCGGGAGCGGGACTAATGAAAAACTGTTTTTT. V gene TRBV5-1 combines with J gene TRBJ1-4; no clear D gene. V was pared by 5 bases and J by 2 bases, with 13 bases between. Germline loops: CDR1 SGHRS, CDR2 YFSETQ. The CDR3 consists of 15 residues.

This clonotype was seen more than once but under ten times. The chain links TRBV12-3 or TRBV12-4 to TRBJ2-2, with D possibly called TRBD1 or TRBD2 (5 bases each). The CDR3 runs to 18 residues. The V gene lost 11 bases and the J gene lost 5 bases, with 30 bases spanning the gap. The CDR3 reads CALSLLGRDRGRTGELFF. The CDR3 DNA follows: TGTGCCCTCAGTTTATTAGGCCGGGACCGGGGCAGAACCGGGGAGCTGTTTTTT.

The chain uses TRBV7-6 and TRBJ2-2; 9 bases align to TRBD1. Germline V CDR1 and CDR2: SGHVS, FNYEAQ. J lost 5 bases, V lost 4 bases, and 11 bases had no gene match. CDR3 size: 17 residues. Here the CDR3 reads CASSSDLQGAGTGELFF. The DNA of the CDR3 is TGTGCCAGCAGCTCGGACCTACAGGGGGCTGGGACCGGGGAGCTGTTTTTT.

This clonotype was counted ten times or more. The V gene is TRBV11-2, the J gene TRBJ2-1; D not resolved. Trimming took 5 bases from V and 7 from J, leaving 6 bases between them. The CDR3 consists of 11 residues. Germline lookup yields CDR1 SGHAT and CDR2 FQNNGV. The CDR3 region is CASSVTNEQFF. The CDR3, as DNA: TGTGCCAGCAGCGTGACTAATGAGCAGTTCTTC.

This chain joins TRBV5-1 and TRBJ2-7; 7 bases fit TRBD1. The V and J ends lost 0 bases and 5 bases, in that order; junction bases with no gene match: 5. Germline V gene lookup returns CDR1 SGHRS and CDR2 YFSETQ. CDR3 length: 14 residues. The DNA for the CDR3 is TGCGCCAGCAGCTTGGCCGGGACAGTCAACGAGCAGTACTTC. Its protein product is CASSLAGTVNEQYF.

This clonotype was counted at least ten times. The chain carries TRBV24-1 and TRBJ2-1; D possibly uses TRBD1 or TRBD2 (5 bases each). The ends were cut back, 4 bases at V and 9 bases at J, with 30 bases in the middle. CDR1 KGHDR and CDR2 SFDVKD come from the germline V gene. The CDR3 runs 19 residues. CDR3: CATSDPPSPRGQTAVEQFF. The CDR3 region has the DNA TGTGCCACCAGTGACCCTCCTTCGCCCCGGGGCCAGACCGCAGTTGAGCAGTTCTTC.

This clonotype was counted many times. The rearrangement uses TRBV5-1 and TRBJ2-1, with D possibly matching TRBD2 (6 bases). The CDR3 is 14 amino acids. The V gene's germline CDR1 is SGHRS and CDR2 YFSETQ. The V gene lost 1 base and the J gene lost 8 bases, with 13 bases spanning the gap. The CDR3 is CASSLKFGGYEQFF. The CDR3 region has the DNA TGCGCCAGCAGCTTGAAGTTCGGGGGTTATGAGCAGTTCTTC.

The sample holds many counts of this clonotype. The chain recombines TRBV11-1 with TRBJ2-2, with a tentative D call TRBD1 (7 bases). Germline CDR1 reads SGHAT; CDR2 reads FQDESV (reference sequence). The ends were cut back, 0 bases at V and 1 base at J, with 24 bases in the middle. This CDR3 is 21 amino acids long. The CDR3: CASSLARMAAGGTVNTGELFF. CDR3 bases: TGTGCCAGCAGCTTAGCTCGTATGGCAGCCGGCGGGACAGTGAACACCGGGGAGCTGTTTTTT. The entire variable domain, with the rest obtained from reference TRBV11-1 and TRBJ2-2, is as follows: EAEVAQSPRYKITEKSQAVAFWCDPISGHATLYWYRQILGQGPELLVQFQDESVVDDSQLPKDRFSAERLKGVDSTLKIQPAELGDSAMYLCASSLARMAAGGTVNTGELFFGEGSRLTVL.

The chain is built from TRBV20-1 and TRBJ2-1; maybe TRBD2 (6 bases). Trimming removed 3 bases at V and 1 base at J, with 13 bases between. Germline V gives CDR1 DFQATT, CDR2 SNEGSKA (reference sequence). This CDR3 has 15 amino acids. In nucleotides, the CDR3 is TGCAGTGCTAGGTGGGGTAGCGGTTCCTACAATGAGCAGTTCTTC. The encoded protein is CSARWGSGSYNEQFF.